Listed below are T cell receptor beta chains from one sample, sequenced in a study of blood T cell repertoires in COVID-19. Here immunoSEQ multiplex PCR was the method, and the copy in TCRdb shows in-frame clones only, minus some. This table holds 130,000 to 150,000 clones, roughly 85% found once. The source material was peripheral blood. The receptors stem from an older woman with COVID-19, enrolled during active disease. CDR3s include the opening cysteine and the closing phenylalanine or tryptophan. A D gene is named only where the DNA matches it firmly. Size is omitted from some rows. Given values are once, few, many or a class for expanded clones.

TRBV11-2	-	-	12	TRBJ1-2	CASSFNRDGYTF	TGTGCCAGCAGCTTTAACCGCGATGGCTACACCTTC
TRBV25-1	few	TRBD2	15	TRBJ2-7	CASSESGGGSYEQYF	TGTGCCAGCAGTGAATCTGGCGGGGGGTCCTACGAGCAGTACTTC
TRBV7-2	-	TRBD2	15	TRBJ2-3	CASSSQRGGTDTQYF	TGTGCCAGCAGCTCGCAGCGGGGCGGCACAGATACGCAGTATTTT
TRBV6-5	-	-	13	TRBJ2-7	CASSYGLSNEQYF	TGTGCCAGCAGTTACGGGCTTTCCAACGAGCAGTACTTC
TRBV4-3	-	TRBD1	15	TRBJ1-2	CASSQRTGYNYGYTF	TGCGCCAGCAGCCAACGGACAGGTTATAACTATGGCTACACCTTC
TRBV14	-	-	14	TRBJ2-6	CASSRLSGANVLTF	TGTGCCAGCAGCCGCCTATCTGGGGCCAACGTCCTGACTTTC
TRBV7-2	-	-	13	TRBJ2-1	CASSSNRDNEQFF	TGTGCCAGCAGCTCGAACAGAGACAATGAGCAGTTCTTC
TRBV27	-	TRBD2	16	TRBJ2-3	CASSTDLAASTDTQYF	TGTGCCAGCAGTACCGATCTAGCGGCTAGCACAGATACGCAGTATTTT
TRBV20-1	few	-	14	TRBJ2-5	CSASRLAEQETQYF	TGCAGTGCTAGTAGGTTAGCGGAACAAGAGACCCAGTACTTC
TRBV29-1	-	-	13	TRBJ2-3	CSGWTGRGDTQYF	TGCAGCGGATGGACAGGGAGGGGAGATACGCAGTATTTT
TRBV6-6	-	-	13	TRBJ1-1	CASSGQMNTEAFF	TGTGCCAGCAGTGGACAGATGAACACTGAAGCTTTCTTT
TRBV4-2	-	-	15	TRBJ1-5	CASSQAPPGNQPQHF	TGTGCCAGCAGCCAAGCCCCTCCCGGGAATCAGCCCCAGCATTTT
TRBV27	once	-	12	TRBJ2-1	CASSADYNEQFF	TGTGCCAGCAGCGCAGACTACAATGAGCAGTTCTTC
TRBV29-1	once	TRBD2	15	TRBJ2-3	CSVEPGTSGADTQYF	TGCAGCGTTGAACCGGGGACTAGCGGGGCAGATACGCAGTATTTT
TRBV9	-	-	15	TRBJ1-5	CASSAEGRPNQPQHF	TGTGCCAGCAGCGCCGAGGGCCGGCCCAATCAGCCCCAGCATTTT
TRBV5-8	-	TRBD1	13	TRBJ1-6	CASSGRDRDTLHF	TGTGCCAGCAGCGGCCGGGACAGGGACACCCTCCACTTT
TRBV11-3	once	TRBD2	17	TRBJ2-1	CASSWGGSGGSGDEQFF	TGTGCCAGCAGCTGGGGTGGTAGCGGGGGATCTGGGGATGAGCAGTTCTTC
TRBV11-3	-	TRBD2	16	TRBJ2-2	CASSKGGTRGSGELFF	TGTGCCAGCAGCAAAGGCGGGACTAGAGGTTCCGGGGAGCTGTTTTTT
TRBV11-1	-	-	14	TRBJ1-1	CASSFDILNTEAFF	TGTGCCAGCAGCTTCGACATACTGAACACTGAAGCTTTCTTT
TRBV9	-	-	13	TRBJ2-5	CASSPRSLVTQYF	TGTGCCAGCAGCCCCCGGTCGCTCGTTACCCAGTACTTC
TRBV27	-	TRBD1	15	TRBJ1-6	CASSTRGDSNSPLHF	TGTGCCAGCAGCACCAGGGGGGACAGCAATTCACCCCTCCACTTT
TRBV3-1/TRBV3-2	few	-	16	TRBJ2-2	CASSQDAGSGTGELFF	TGTGCCAGCAGCCAAGACGCAGGGTCAGGCACCGGGGAGCTGTTTTTT
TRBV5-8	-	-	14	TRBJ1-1	CASSLGHENTEAFF	TGTGCCAGCAGCTTAGGACACGAGAACACTGAAGCTTTCTTT
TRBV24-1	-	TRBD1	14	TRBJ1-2	CATSDWGQGSGYTF	TGTGCCACCAGTGATTGGGGACAGGGTTCGGGCTACACCTTC
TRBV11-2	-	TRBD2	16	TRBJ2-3	CASSLAGGGYLDTQYF	TGTGCCAGCAGCTTAGCTGGCGGGGGATACCTCGATACGCAGTATTTT
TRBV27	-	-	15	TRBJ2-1	CASSYSHHSYNEQFF	TGTGCCAGCAGTTACTCTCATCACTCCTACAATGAGCAGTTCTTC
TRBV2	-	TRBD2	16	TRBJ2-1	CASSKSHGGAYNEQFF	TGTGCCAGCAGTAAGAGCCACGGGGGGGCCTACAATGAGCAGTTCTTC
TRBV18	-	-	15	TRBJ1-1	CASSPPEGRNTEAFF	TGTGCCAGCTCACCACCCGAGGGTCGCAACACTGAAGCTTTCTTT
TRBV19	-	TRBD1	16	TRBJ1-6	CASSHLPGQGDSPLHF	TGTGCCAGTAGTCATCTCCCGGGACAGGGGGATTCACCCCTCCACTTT
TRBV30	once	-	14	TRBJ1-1	CAGGQTPMNTEAFF	TGTGCCGGCGGACAGACTCCTATGAACACTGAAGCTTTCTTT
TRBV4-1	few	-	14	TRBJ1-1	CASSPTGLGTEAFF	TGCGCCAGCAGCCCTACAGGGTTGGGCACTGAAGCTTTCTTT
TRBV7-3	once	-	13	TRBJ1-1	CASSRTGSTEAFF	TGTGCCAGCAGCCGAACAGGGTCAACTGAAGCTTTCTTT
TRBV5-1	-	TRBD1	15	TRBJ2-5	CASSLEGQGQETQYF	TGCGCCAGCAGCTTGGAGGGACAGGGGCAAGAGACCCAGTACTTC
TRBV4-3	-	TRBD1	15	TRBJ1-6	CASSLGQGAYSPLHF	TGCGCCAGCAGCCTTGGACAGGGGGCTTATTCACCCCTCCACTTT
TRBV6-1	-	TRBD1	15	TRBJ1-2	CASSETYRGRFGRDF	TGTGCCAGCAGTGAGACTTACAGGGGGCGCTTCGGAAGGGACTTC
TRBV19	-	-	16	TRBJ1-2	CASSISFGPDNYGYTF	TGTGCCAGTAGTATTTCTTTTGGGCCAGACAACTATGGCTACACCTTC
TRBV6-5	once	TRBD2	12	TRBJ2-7	CASRQRGYEQYF	TGTGCCAGCAGACAGCGGGGCTACGAGCAGTACTTC
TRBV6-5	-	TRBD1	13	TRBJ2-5	CASRDRGHETQYF	TGTGCCAGCAGGGACAGGGGGCATGAGACCCAGTACTTC
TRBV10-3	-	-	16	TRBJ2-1	CAISDSVRVAYNEQFF	TGTGCCATCAGTGATAGCGTACGGGTGGCATACAATGAGCAGTTCTTC